This T cell receptor beta chain was identified during a study of CD8 T cells in ankylosing spondylitis. CDR1 SEHNR and CDR2 FQNEAQ come from the germline V gene (reference sequence). The CDR3 runs to 13 residues. TCRdb independently ran MiXCR on the 5' RACE reads; one entry per CDR3 protein. Of 90,000 to 100,000 distinct CDR3 sequences listed, 7.5% to 9% are singletons. In its sample, this clonotype was seen a few times. Given a much more abundant clone one base away, this may be a read error. This rearrangement joins TRBV7-9 to TRBJ2-1; the D is unclear. This TCR was sampled from a male donor with ankylosing spondylitis or in good health (not recorded which). The material sequenced was blood, either unsorted or a sorted T cell fraction (not recorded which). The DNA of the CDR3 is TGTACCAGCAGCTTGGATGCCTACAATGAGCAGTTCTTC. Its protein is CTSSLDAYNEQFF.